This TCR beta chain originates from a study of control samples from healthy donors and cancer patients. This clone was seen once. Libraries were prepared by immunoSEQ multiplex PCR; TCRdb keeps only in-frame clonotypes and omits some of them. In the table there are more than 100,000 clones, approximately 90% of which are singletons. This clonotype originated in a man between 18 and 35 years old in good health. Sequencing was carried out using blood.

CDR3 nucleotides: TGTGCCAGCAGTTCCGGAGGCACAGATACGCAGTATTTT. Protein sequence: CASSSGGTDTQYF. This chain connects TRBV6-4 to TRBJ2-3, with D unresolved. The V end lost 5 bases, the J end lost 1 base, and 7 bases lay between the germline ends. The CDR3 loop spans 13 amino acids. Germline loops: CDR1 MRHNA, CDR2 SNTAGT.